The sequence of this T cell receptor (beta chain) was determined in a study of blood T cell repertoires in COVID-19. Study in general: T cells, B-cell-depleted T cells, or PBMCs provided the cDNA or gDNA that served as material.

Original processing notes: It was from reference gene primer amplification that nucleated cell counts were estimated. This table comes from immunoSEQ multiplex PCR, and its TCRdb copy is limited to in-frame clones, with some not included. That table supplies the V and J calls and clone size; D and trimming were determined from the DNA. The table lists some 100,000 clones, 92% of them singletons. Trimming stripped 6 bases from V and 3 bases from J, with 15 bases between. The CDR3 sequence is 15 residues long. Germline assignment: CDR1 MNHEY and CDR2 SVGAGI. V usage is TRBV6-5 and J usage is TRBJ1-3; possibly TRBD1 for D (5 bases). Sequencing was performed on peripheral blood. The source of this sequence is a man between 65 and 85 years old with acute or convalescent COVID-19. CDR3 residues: CASRALRAYGNTIYF. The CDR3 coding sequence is TGTGCCAGCAGGGCTCTCAGGGCTTATGGAAACACCATATATTTT.